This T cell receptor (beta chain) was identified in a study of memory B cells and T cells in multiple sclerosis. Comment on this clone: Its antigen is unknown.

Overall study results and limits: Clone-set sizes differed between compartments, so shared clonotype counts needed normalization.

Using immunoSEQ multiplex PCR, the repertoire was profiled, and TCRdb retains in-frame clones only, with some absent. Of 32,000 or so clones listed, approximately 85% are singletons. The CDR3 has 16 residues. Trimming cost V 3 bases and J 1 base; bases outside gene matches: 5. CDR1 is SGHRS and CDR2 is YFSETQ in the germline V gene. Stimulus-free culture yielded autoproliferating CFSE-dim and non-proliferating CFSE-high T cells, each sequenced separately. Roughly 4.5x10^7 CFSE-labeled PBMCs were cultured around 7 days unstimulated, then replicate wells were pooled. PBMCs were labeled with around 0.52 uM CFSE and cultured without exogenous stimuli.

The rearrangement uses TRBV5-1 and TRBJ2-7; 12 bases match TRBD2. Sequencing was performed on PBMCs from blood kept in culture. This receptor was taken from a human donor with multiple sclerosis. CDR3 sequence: CASSSRLAGVSYEQYF. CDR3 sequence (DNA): TGCGCCAGCAGCTCAAGACTAGCGGGAGTTTCCTACGAGCAGTACTTC.